This passage covers 20 T cell receptor beta chains from one sample sequenced in a study of blood T cells in healthy people across ages. Sample-barcoded 5' priming and a J-beta primer mix drove a second PCR of about 6 to 11 cycles. MiXCR, run by TCRdb on the 5' RACE reads, gives a single entry per CDR3 protein. Here the sample spans some 1.5 million distinct CDR3 sequences, 28% being singletons. Sequenced input: blood. The receptors derive from a woman aged 25 to 39 in good health.

J is TRBJ2-3 and V is TRBV27; weak D call: TRBD2 (6 bases). Trimming stripped 5 bases from V and 0 bases from J, with 18 bases between. CDR1 is MNHEY and CDR2 is SMNVEV in the germline V gene (reference sequence). There are 17 residues in the CDR3. The CDR3 region is CASSPGLPLSSTDTQYF. Here the CDR3 DNA reads TGTGCCAGCAGTCCCGGACTACCCCTTTCTAGCACAGATACGCAGTATTTT.

Worth noting for this clonotype: A single base separates this from a much larger clone, so it may be a read error. The V gene is TRBV7-9, the J gene TRBJ2-5; 8 bases align to TRBD2. The CDR3 spans 13 residues. Germline CDR1 SEHNR, CDR2 FQNEAQ (reference sequence). With V trimmed by 5 bases and J by 11 bases, 10 bases remained unmatched. This CDR3 reads CASSPGTRSEQYF. CDR3 nucleotides: TGTGCCAGCAGCCCCGGGACTAGAAGTGAGCAGTACTTC.

A note on this clonotype: Its ends do not fully match the called genes, so a read error is possible. This sequence joins TRBV28 and TRBJ2-2, with a weak D call TRBD1 (7 bases). The germline V gene has CDR1 MDHEN and CDR2 SYDVKM. The CDR3 contains 15 residues. The CDR3 sequence is CASGLFAGGTGELFF. CDR3 in DNA: TGTGCCAGCGGTTTATTCGCAGGGGGGACCGGGGAGCTGTTTTTT.

The chain joins TRBV20-1 to TRBJ2-3, with D perhaps being TRBD1 or TRBD2 (5 bases each). Trimming removed 4 bases from V and 7 bases from J, with 15 bases in between. In germline, CDR1 is DFQATT, CDR2 SNEGSKA (reference sequence). This CDR3 has 13 amino acids. The CDR3 loop is CSATRDLGNTQYF. The DNA of the CDR3 is TGCAGTGCTACCAGGGACCTTGGAAATACGCAGTATTTT.

The chain couples TRBV2 to TRBJ2-5; the match to TRBD2 covers 14 bases. The V segment lost 5 bases and the J segment 3 bases; nucleotides outside the gene matches: 8. In germline, CDR1 is SNHLY, CDR2 FYNNEI. The CDR3 contains 17 residues. The CDR3 region is CASSSPRTSGGKETQYF. The CDR3 bases are TGTGCCAGCAGTTCCCCGAGGACTAGCGGGGGGAAAGAGACCCAGTACTTC.

This chain uses TRBV20-1 with TRBJ2-6, with D hard to call. V was shortened by 3 bases and J by 0 bases, with 9 bases between the two germline ends. The CDR3 extends over 15 amino acids. CDR1 is DFQATT, CDR2 SNEGSKA, per germline (reference sequence). The DNA for the CDR3 is TGCAGTGCTAGTTCTCACATCTCTGGGGCCAACGTCCTGACTTTC. Residues: CSASSHISGANVLTF.

The chain couples TRBV20-1 to TRBJ2-1; TRBD2 agrees at 15 bases. The CDR3 length is 17 residues. The junction had 11 bases not matched to a gene; V was cut back by 5 bases and J by 6 bases. CDR1 is DFQATT and CDR2 is SNEGSKA in the germline V gene (reference sequence). This CDR3 is CSAGPPGLAGGSNEQFF. CDR3 bases: TGCAGTGCTGGACCCCCGGGACTAGCGGGAGGTAGCAATGAGCAGTTCTTC.

This rearrangement joins TRBV5-1 to TRBJ2-1; 12 nucleotides match TRBD2. Germline V gene lookup returns CDR1 SGHRS and CDR2 YFSETQ. Losses at the gene ends were 2 bases for V and 2 bases for J; bases not matched to a gene: 2. This CDR3 has 16 residues. In DNA form, the CDR3 reads TGCGCCAGCAGCTTTCTAGCGGGAGGGGCCTACAATGAGCAGTTCTTC. Encoded protein: CASSFLAGGAYNEQFF.

This chain links TRBV3-1 with TRBJ2-2; D might be TRBD1 or TRBD2, each matching 5 bases. The CDR3 sequence is 16 residues long. From germline, CDR1 is LGHDT and CDR2 YNNKEL (reference sequence). Trimming took off 2 bases at V and 7 bases at J, with 17 bases between the two ends. CDR3 nucleotides: TGTGCCAGCAGCCAAACCGGGACCAGAGCGATCGGGGAGCTGTTTTTT. Translation gives CASSQTGTRAIGELFF.

The V and J genes are TRBV2 and TRBJ2-7; D gene unclear. CDR1 and CDR2 from the germline V gene are SNHLY and FYNNEI. The CDR3 has 13 amino acids. With 2 bases removed from V and 3 bases from J, the gap between germline ends came to 8 bases. In DNA form, the CDR3 reads TGTGCCAGCAGTGAACCTCTTATCTACGAGCAGTACTTC. It codes for CASSEPLIYEQYF. The whole variable domain, remainder taken from reference TRBV2 and TRBJ2-7, is EPEVTQTPSHQVTQMGQEVILRCVPISNHLYFYWYRQILGQKVEFLVSFYNNEISEKSEIFDDQFSVERPDGSNFTLKIRSTKLEDSAMYFCASSEPLIYEQYFGPGTRLTVT.

This clonotype was seen only a few times. The rearrangement joins TRBV7-2 to TRBJ2-2; TRBD1 might be the D (7 bases). This CDR3 contains 16 residues. CDR1 and CDR2 from the germline V gene are SGHTA and FQGNSA. Trimming shortened V by 3 bases and J by 6 bases, and 17 bases separated the two germline ends. CDR3 nucleotides: TGTGCCAGCAGCTTGTCCCTGACAGGGAGGTCCGGGGAGCTGTTTTTT. Protein sequence: CASSLSLTGRSGELFF.

The V gene is TRBV5-1, the J gene TRBJ2-1; D possibly corresponds to TRBD2 (7 bases). Germline values: CDR1 SGHRS, CDR2 YFSETQ. The CDR3 has 15 residues. Trimming shortened V by 5 bases and J by 5 bases, and 17 bases separated the two germline ends. This chain's CDR3 is CASSLTGGRNNEQFF. CDR3 nucleotides: TGCGCCAGCAGTTTAACGGGGGGCCGGAACAATGAGCAGTTCTTC.

This clonotype was recorded a few times. This chain joins TRBV7-6 and TRBJ2-5; D possibly corresponds to TRBD1 (5 bases). This CDR3 spans 16 amino acids. V was shortened by 1 base and J by 1 base, with 13 bases between the two germline ends. The germline gives CDR1 SGHVS, CDR2 FNYEAQ. The DNA of the CDR3 is TGTGCCAGCAGCTTAGGTGGGGCTGGCAGCCAAGAGACCCAGTACTTC. This codes for CASSLGGAGSQETQYF. Variable domain in full (rest from reference TRBV7-6 and TRBJ2-5): GAGVSQSPRYKVTKRGQDVALRCDPISGHVSLYWYRQALGQGPEFLTYFNYEAQQDKSGLPNDRFSAERPEGSISTLTIQRTEQRDSAMYRCASSLGGAGSQETQYFGPGTRLLVL.

The J gene is TRBJ2-1, the V gene TRBV30, with 10 bases matching TRBD1. Looked up from germline, CDR1 is GTSNPN and CDR2 is SVGIG (reference sequence). With V trimmed by 4 bases and J by 6 bases, 6 bases remained unmatched. CDR3 length equals 14 residues. Here the CDR3 reads CAWNWGQGLNEQFF. CDR3 nucleotide sequence: TGTGCCTGGAACTGGGGACAGGGGCTCAATGAGCAGTTCTTC. Full variable domain (remainder filled in from reference TRBV30 and TRBJ2-1): SQTIHQWPATLVQPVGSPLSLECTVEGTSNPNLYWYRQAAGRGLQLLFYSVGIGQISSEVPQNLSASRPQDRQFILSSKKLLLSDSGFYLCAWNWGQGLNEQFFGPGTRLTVL.

The chain has TRBV9 and TRBJ2-7; possibly TRBD1 for D (6 bases). Germline V lookup: CDR1 SGDLS, CDR2 YYNGEE. The CDR3 is 11 residues long. The germline V and J ends were trimmed by 3 bases and 7 bases, with 8 bases remaining between them. The CDR3: CASSGGQEQYF. CDR3 DNA sequence: TGTGCCAGCAGCGGAGGACAGGAGCAGTACTTC.

This clonotype was seen a few times. V is TRBV20-1 and J is TRBJ2-1; 13 positions match TRBD2. The V gene's germline CDR1 is DFQATT and CDR2 SNEGSKA (reference sequence). The CDR3 has 15 amino acids. V shed 5 bases, J shed 6 bases, and the junction held 7 bases outside the gene matches. Here the CDR3 DNA reads TGCAGTGCTCCCAGGACTAGCGGGGGTTTCAATGAGCAGTTCTTC. Protein product: CSAPRTSGGFNEQFF.

The gene calls are TRBV7-6 and TRBJ2-5; tentatively, D is TRBD1 (6 bases). CDR3 size: 14 residues. The V and J ends lost 6 bases and 5 bases respectively, with 16 bases between them. Germline assignment: CDR1 SGHVS and CDR2 FNYEAQ. CDR3 loop: CASSKGQRAETQYF. The CDR3 nucleotides read TGTGCCAGCAGTAAAGGACAGAGGGCTGAGACCCAGTACTTC.

This clonotype was counted at least ten times. The rearrangement uses TRBV29-1 and TRBJ2-3; tentatively, D is TRBD1 (5 bases). The CDR3 covers 14 residues. CDR1 and CDR2 (germline): SQVTM, ANQGSEA. Trimming shortened V by 5 bases and J by 1 base, and 13 bases separated the two germline ends. The CDR3 DNA sequence: TGCAGCGTTACCAGGGTGAGCGGCACAGATACGCAGTATTTT. It encodes CSVTRVSGTDTQYF.

This chain connects TRBV29-1 to TRBJ1-1, with D possibly matching TRBD1 (5 bases). Germline V gene sequence: CDR1 SQVTM, CDR2 ANQGSEA. The CDR3 loop spans 11 amino acids. V was shortened by 8 bases and J by 2 bases, with 9 bases between the two germline ends. CDR3 sequence: CSLTGNTEAFF. CDR3 coding DNA: TGCAGCCTCACAGGAAACACTGAAGCTTTCTTT.

The genes are TRBV12-3 or TRBV12-4 and TRBJ2-1, with 9 bases that match TRBD2. This CDR3 contains 19 residues. The V segment lost 2 bases and the J segment 5 bases; nucleotides outside the gene matches: 16. The CDR3 protein is CASSLTGRGSSGKNNEQFF. CDR3 bases: TGTGCCAGCAGTTTAACAGGGAGGGGATCTAGCGGGAAAAACAATGAGCAGTTCTTC.